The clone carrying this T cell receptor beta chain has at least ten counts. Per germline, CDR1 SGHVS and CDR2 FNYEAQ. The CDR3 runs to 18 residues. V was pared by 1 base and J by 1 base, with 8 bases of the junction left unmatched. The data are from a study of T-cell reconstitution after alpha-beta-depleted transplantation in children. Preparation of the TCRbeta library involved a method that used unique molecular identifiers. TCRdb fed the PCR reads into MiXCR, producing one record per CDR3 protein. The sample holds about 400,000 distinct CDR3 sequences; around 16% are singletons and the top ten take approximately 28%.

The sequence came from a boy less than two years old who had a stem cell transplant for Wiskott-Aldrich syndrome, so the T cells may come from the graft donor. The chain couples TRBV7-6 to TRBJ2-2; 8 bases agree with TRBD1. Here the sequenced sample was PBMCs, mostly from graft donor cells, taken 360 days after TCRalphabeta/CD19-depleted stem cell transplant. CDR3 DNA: TGTGCCAGCAGCTTAGAGCAGGGGGCATCGCGGAACACCGGGGAGCTGTTTTTT. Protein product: CASSLEQGASRNTGELFF.